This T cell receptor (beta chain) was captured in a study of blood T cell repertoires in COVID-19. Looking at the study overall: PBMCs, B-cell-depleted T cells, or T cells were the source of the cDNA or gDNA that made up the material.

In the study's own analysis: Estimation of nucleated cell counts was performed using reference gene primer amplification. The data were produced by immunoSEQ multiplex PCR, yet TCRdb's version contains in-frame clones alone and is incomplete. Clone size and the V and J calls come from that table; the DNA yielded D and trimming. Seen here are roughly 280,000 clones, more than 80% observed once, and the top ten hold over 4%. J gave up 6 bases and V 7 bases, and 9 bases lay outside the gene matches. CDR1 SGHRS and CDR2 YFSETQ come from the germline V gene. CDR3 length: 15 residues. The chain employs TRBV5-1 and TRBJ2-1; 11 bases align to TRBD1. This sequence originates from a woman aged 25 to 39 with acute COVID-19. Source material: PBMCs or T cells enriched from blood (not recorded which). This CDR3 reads CASRIGQGAGNEQFF. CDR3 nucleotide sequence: TGCGCCAGCCGGATCGGACAGGGGGCAGGCAATGAGCAGTTCTTC.